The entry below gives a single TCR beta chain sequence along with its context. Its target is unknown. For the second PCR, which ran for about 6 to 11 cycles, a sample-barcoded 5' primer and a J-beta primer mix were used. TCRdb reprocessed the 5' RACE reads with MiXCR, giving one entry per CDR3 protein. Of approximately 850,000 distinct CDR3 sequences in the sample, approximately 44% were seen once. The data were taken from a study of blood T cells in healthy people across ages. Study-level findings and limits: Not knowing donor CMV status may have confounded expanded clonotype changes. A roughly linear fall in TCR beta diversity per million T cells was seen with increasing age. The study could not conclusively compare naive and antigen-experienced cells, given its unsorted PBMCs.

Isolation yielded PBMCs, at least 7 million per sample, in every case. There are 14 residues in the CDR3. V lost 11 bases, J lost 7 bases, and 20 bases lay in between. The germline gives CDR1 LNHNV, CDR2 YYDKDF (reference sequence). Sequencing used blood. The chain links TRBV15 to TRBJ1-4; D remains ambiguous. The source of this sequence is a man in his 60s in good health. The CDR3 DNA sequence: TGTGCCTCCAAAAGACACGCTGAGGGTGAAAAACTGTTTTTT. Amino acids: CASKRHAEGEKLFF.